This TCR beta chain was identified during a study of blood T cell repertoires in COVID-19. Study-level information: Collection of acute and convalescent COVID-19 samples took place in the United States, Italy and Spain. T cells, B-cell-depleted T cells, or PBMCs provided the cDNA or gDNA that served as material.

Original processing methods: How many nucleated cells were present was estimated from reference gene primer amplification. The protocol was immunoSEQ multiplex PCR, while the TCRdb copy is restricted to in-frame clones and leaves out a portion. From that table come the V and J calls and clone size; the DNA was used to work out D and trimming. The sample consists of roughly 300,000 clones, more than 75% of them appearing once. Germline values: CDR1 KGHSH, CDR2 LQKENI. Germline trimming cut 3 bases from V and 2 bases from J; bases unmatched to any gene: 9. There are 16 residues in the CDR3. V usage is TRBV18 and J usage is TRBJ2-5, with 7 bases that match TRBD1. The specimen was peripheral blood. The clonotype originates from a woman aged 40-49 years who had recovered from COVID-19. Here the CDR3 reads CASSPPDRLGQETQYF. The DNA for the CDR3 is TGTGCCAGCTCACCCCCGGACAGGCTGGGGCAAGAGACCCAGTACTTC.